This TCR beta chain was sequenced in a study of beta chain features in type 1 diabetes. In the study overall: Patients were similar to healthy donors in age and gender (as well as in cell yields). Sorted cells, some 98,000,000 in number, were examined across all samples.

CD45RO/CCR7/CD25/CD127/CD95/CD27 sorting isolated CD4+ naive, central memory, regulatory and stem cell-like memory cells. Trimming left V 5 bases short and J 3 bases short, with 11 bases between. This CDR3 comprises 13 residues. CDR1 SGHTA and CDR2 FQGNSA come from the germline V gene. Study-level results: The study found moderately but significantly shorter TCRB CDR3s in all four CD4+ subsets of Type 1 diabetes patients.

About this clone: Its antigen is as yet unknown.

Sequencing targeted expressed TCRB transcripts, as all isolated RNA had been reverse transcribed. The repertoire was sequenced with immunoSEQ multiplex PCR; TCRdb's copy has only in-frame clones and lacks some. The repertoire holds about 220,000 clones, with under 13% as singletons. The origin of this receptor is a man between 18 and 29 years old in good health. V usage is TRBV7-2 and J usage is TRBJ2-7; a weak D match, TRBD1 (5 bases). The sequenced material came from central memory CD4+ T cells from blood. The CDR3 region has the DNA TGTGCCAGCAGCCTAGGACAACTCTACGAGCAGTACTTC. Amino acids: CASSLGQLYEQYF.